Following are 25 T cell receptor beta chains from one sample sequenced in a study of tumor-infiltrating lymphocytes in primary liver carcinoma. TCR beta cDNA was reverse-transcribed from about 550 ng of total RNA. The reaction used a constant-region primer and ProtoScript II reverse transcriptase. ARM-PCR was slightly modified, and three nested multiplex PCR rounds with it gave rise to the TCR beta libraries. Forward primers for TRBV1-TRBV30 and a C-beta reverse primer served the first two PCR rounds, at about 9 cycles each. TCRdb processed the multiplex PCR reads anew with MiXCR; each CDR3 protein has one entry. This table has approximately 340,000 distinct CDR3 sequences, less than 70% appearing once. Germline DNA was also extracted, with blood RNA taken from unsorted whole blood. The sample consisted of peripheral blood. The receptor source for this set is a man aged 35 to 55 with primary liver carcinoma and hepatitis B virus infection.

In regard to this clonotype: Because the CDR3 is missing its conserved closing phenylalanine or tryptophan, this is likely a read error. The chain is built from TRBV4-3 and TRBJ1-5; D call uncertain. V gave up 0 bases and J gave up 5 bases, with 11 bases separating them. The CDR3 totals 15 residues. Germline CDR1 is LGHNA and CDR2 is YSLEER. The CDR3 DNA follows: TGCGCCAGCAGCCAAGATACGTCCCGGGATCAGCCCCAGCATCTT. As protein: CASSQDTSRDQPQHL.

This clonotype showed up just once. The rearrangement uses TRBV30 and TRBJ2-5; weak D call: TRBD1 (6 bases). Germline CDR1 and CDR2: GTSNPN and SVGIG (reference sequence). The CDR3 sequence is 15 residues long. Trimming shortened V by 2 bases and J by 7 bases, and 20 bases separated the two germline ends. CDR3 DNA: TGTGCCTGGAGTCCGAAGGGGGTAGATAGGGGGACCCAGTACTTC. As protein: CAWSPKGVDRGTQYF.

Comment on this clonotype: A much larger clonotype is one base distant, so this may be a read error. J is TRBJ2-7 and V is TRBV6-2 or TRBV6-3; TRBD1 aligns across 9 bases. CDR1 is MNHEY and CDR2 is SVGEGT in the germline V gene. CDR3 size: 16 residues. The CDR3 sequence is CASSYGQGRKSYELYF. CDR3 in DNA: TGTGCCAGCAGTTACGGACAGGGGAGAAAATCCTACGAGCTGTACTTC.

This clonotype was recorded only once. Mismatch with germline at one junction end may stem from a read error. This chain joins TRBV5-1 and TRBJ2-6; maybe TRBD1 (5 bases). The CDR3 runs to 16 residues. Per germline, CDR1 SGHRS and CDR2 YFSETQ. The DNA of the CDR3 is TGCGACAGCAGCTCGTCAGGGTACCCTGGGGCCAACGTCCTGACTTTC. It codes for CDSSSSGYPGANVLTF.

A note on this clonotype: This could be a read error, since a much larger clone is one nucleotide away. V gene TRBV13 combines with J gene TRBJ2-2; TRBD1 matches 7 bases. The CDR3 consists of 17 residues. Germline values: CDR1 PRHDT, CDR2 FYEKMQ (reference sequence). The chain's CDR3 is CVSSSEQGIGGLGELFF. DNA of the CDR3: TGTGTCAGCAGCTCAGAACAGGGGATTGGAGGCCTCGGGGAGCTGTTTTTT.

In regard to this clonotype: This may arise from a read error, as a much more abundant clone is one base away. Given the absence of the conserved phenylalanine or tryptophan at the CDR3 end, a read error is likely. The chain carries TRBV6-5 and TRBJ1-6, with no clear D. Trimming left V 0 bases short and J 7 bases short, with 1 base between. Germline lookup yields CDR1 MNHEY and CDR2 SVGAGI. The CDR3 covers 12 residues. CDR3 residues: CASSYSNSPLHS. CDR3 in DNA: TGTGCCAGCAGTTACTCGAATTCACCCCTCCACTCT.

A few counts support this clonotype. This may arise from a read error, as a much more abundant clone is one base away. This chain links TRBV29-1 with TRBJ2-7; TRBD1 aligns across 10 bases. V dropped 4 bases and J dropped 5; count of bases not matched to a gene: 8. The CDR3 extends over 14 amino acids. The V gene's germline CDR1 is SQVTM and CDR2 ANQGSEA. The CDR3 bases are TGCAGCGTTGGGTCCGGGACAGGGGTCCACGAGCAGTACTTC. Its protein is CSVGSGTGVHEQYF.

This clonotype was observed many times. The V and J genes are TRBV29-1 and TRBJ2-7, with D perhaps TRBD2 (5 bases). CDR1 and CDR2 from the germline V gene are SQVTM and ANQGSEA. V was pared by 7 bases and J by 0 bases, with 10 bases between. This CDR3 region has 12 residues. The CDR3 DNA sequence: TGCAGCGCTAAACTAGGCTCCTACGAGCAGTACTTC. Translated, it gives CSAKLGSYEQYF.

On this clonotype itself: This sequence may be a read error, since a much larger clone differs from it by one base. The rearrangement links TRBV4-2 to TRBJ2-3, with TRBD1 identical over 7 bases. The CDR3 runs to 14 residues. Germline V gene data show CDR1 as LGHNA and CDR2 as YNFKEQ. This chain's CDR3 is CAGSQAGGADTQYF. CDR3 DNA: TGTGCCGGCAGCCAAGCAGGGGGTGCAGATACGCAGTATTTT.

Concerning this clonotype: This may come from a read error, since a much larger clone is one base off. V gene TRBV7-8 combines with J gene TRBJ1-2, with D maybe TRBD1 (5 bases). CDR1 is SGHVS, CDR2 FQNEAQ, per germline. This CDR3 region has 14 residues. CDR3: CASSLGFDGAGCTF. The CDR3 nucleotides read TGTGCCAGCAGCTTAGGATTTGATGGGGCTGGCTGCACCTTC.

This clonotype has only a few counts. The V and J genes are TRBV6-1 and TRBJ2-3; D not certain. Germline V gives CDR1 MNHNS, CDR2 SASEGT. V shed 1 base and J shed 1 base, with 9 bases lying between them. This CDR3 is 15 amino acids long. CDR3 DNA sequence: TGTGCCAGCAGTGAAGTAAGCGTCCGCACAGATACGCAGTATTTT. This gives the protein CASSEVSVRTDTQYF.

The V gene is TRBV4-3, the J gene TRBJ2-1; D may be TRBD2 (6 bases). This CDR3 region has 14 residues. CDR1 and CDR2 (germline): LGHNA, YSLEER. Trimming pared 1 base from V and 15 bases from J, leaving 19 bases between. In DNA, the CDR3 is TGCGCCAGCAGCCAAGGTACTAGCTCCAATGAACGGTTCTTC. Translating it yields CASSQGTSSNERFF.

For this clonotype: The junction does not match germline at one end; this may be a read error. The rearrangement links TRBV11-2 to TRBJ2-1; tentatively, D is TRBD2 (6 bases). Germline lookup yields CDR1 SGHAT and CDR2 FQNNGV. The CDR3 contains 13 residues. In nucleotides, the CDR3 is TGTGCCAGCCGGAATAGGGGAGGCAATGAGCACTTCTTC. It encodes CASRNRGGNEHFF.

A remark on this clonotype: A much bigger clone sits one base away, suggesting this may be a read error. V and J are TRBV6-1 and TRBJ2-1; TRBD1 aligns across 7 bases. The CDR3 extends over 13 amino acids. Germline V gene data show CDR1 as MNHNS and CDR2 as SASEGT. The trim removed 10 bases at V and 9 bases at J, leaving 12 bases unmatched. This CDR3 is CANRGTGFGEQFF. As DNA, the CDR3 is TGTGCCAACAGGGGTACAGGGTTCGGTGAGCAGTTCTTC.

Note on this clonotype: A junction end diverges from the germline sequence, so it may reflect a read error. The gene calls are TRBV28 and TRBJ2-2; possible D gene TRBD2, 6 bases. The CDR3 is 14 residues long. Germline CDR1 and CDR2: MDHEN and SYDVKM. In nucleotides, the CDR3 is TGTGCCAGCAGTGCGGGGAGTCGGACCGGGGGGCTGTTTTTT. It specifies CASSAGSRTGGLFF.

The chain couples TRBV4-1 to TRBJ2-3; D unclear. Germline-derived CDR1 and CDR2 are MGHRA and YSYEKL. Trimming stripped 1 base from V and 4 bases from J, with 3 bases between. This CDR3 comprises 12 residues. This CDR3 reads CASSQVADTQYF. Written as DNA, the CDR3 is TGCGCCAGCAGCCAAGTGGCAGATACGCAGTATTTT.

The V call is TRBV12-3 or TRBV12-4, the J call TRBJ2-7, with D possibly called TRBD1 or TRBD2 (5 bases each). Trimming pared 10 bases from V and 3 bases from J, leaving 19 bases between. The CDR3 is 14 amino acids. The CDR3 nucleotides read TGTGCCAACAGGATCCGGGACGGATTCTACGAGCAGTACTTC. Residues: CANRIRDGFYEQYF.

Comment on this clonotype: A much larger clone differs by one base, so this may be a read error. CDR3 amino acids: CVSSQALTSGSSYNEQFF. CDR3 sequence (DNA): TGTGTCAGCAGCCAGGCCCTGACTAGCGGGAGCTCCTACAATGAGCAGTTCTTC. The V and J genes are TRBV4-2 and TRBJ2-1; the match to TRBD2 covers 12 bases. Germline assignment: CDR1 LGHNA and CDR2 YNFKEQ. This CDR3 is 18 amino acids long.

About this clonotype itself: A read error may be the cause here, since a much bigger clone is one base away. The rearrangement uses TRBV6-2 or TRBV6-3 and TRBJ2-3; D is possibly TRBD2 (6 bases). Germline CDR1 is MNHEY and CDR2 is SVGEGT. This CDR3 contains 14 residues. The CDR3 DNA follows: TGTGCCAGCAGTCGGGACTCCATCACAGATACGCTGTATTTT. This sequence encodes CASSRDSITDTLYF.

A remark on this clonotype: The junction departs from the called germline gene at one end, perhaps through a read error. V and J are TRBV6-2 or TRBV6-3 and TRBJ1-3; D is undetermined. The germline V gene encodes CDR1 MNHEY and CDR2 SVGEGT. The CDR3 covers 17 residues. The CDR3 DNA reads TGTGCCAGCAGTTACTCTTGGGCCGATATCTCTGGAAACACCATGCATTTT. The encoded protein is CASSYSWADISGNTMHF.

The chain combines TRBV6-6 with TRBJ2-7, with D unresolved. Germline CDR1 and CDR2: MNHNY and SVGAGI (reference sequence). The CDR3 is 15 residues long. V was trimmed by 1 base and J by 0 bases, leaving 10 bases between them. CDR3 residues: CASSYYRNFSYEQYF. CDR3 coding DNA: TGTGCCAGCAGTTACTATCGGAACTTCTCCTACGAGCAGTACTTC.

About this clonotype: A read error may be the cause here, since a much bigger clone is one base away. The chain employs TRBV4-1 and TRBJ1-2, with D uncertain. The CDR3 is 15 amino acids. Looked up from germline, CDR1 is MGHRA and CDR2 is YSYEKL. The germline V and J ends were trimmed by 7 bases and 4 bases, with 19 bases remaining between them. CDR3: CASIQAAASSYGYTF. The DNA for the CDR3 is TGCGCCAGCATCCAGGCGGCGGCTTCGTCCTATGGCTACACCTTC.

This clonotype was detected only once. The CDR3 region is CATSPSPDRDRTDTQYF. The CDR3 DNA sequence: TGTGCCACCAGCCCCTCTCCGGACAGGGACCGCACAGATACGCAGTATTTT. V is TRBV24-1 and J is TRBJ2-3; 8 nucleotides agree with TRBD1. J lost 1 base, V lost 7 bases, and 12 bases had no gene match. Germline V gene data show CDR1 as KGHDR and CDR2 as SFDVKD. The CDR3 extends over 17 amino acids.

A note on this clonotype: At one end the junction does not follow the germline gene, possibly because of a read error. V and J are TRBV10-3 and TRBJ2-7; TRBD1 aligns across 8 bases. The CDR3 is made up of 14 amino acids. CDR1 and CDR2 from the germline V gene are ENHRY and SYGVKD. This CDR3 reads CDISRLDRVGEQYF. As DNA, the CDR3 is TGTGACATCAGCCGCTTGGACAGGGTGGGCGAGCAGTACTTC.

The rearrangement links TRBV7-9 to TRBJ2-2; either TRBD1 or TRBD2 may supply D (5 bases each). The V end was cut by 6 bases, the J end by 6 bases, with 17 bases between. Germline V gene lookup returns CDR1 SEHNR and CDR2 FQNEAQ (reference sequence). The CDR3 runs 15 residues. CDR3 protein: CASRSQGPQAGELFF. The CDR3 nucleotides read TGTGCCAGCAGGTCGCAGGGACCGCAGGCCGGGGAGCTGTTTTTT.